These 22 T cell receptor beta chains were all obtained from the same sample, sequenced in a study of regulatory T cells in long-lasting Graves disease. Time point meaning: persistent/refractory GD, antithyroid drugs over 5 years with positive TRAb. Isolated PBMC RNA provided the starting material for the TCR library. To make TCR beta libraries, researchers used iRepertoire HTBI primers and Arm-PCR of CDR3 regions. TCRdb independently ran MiXCR on the multiplex PCR reads; one entry per CDR3 protein. The sample records a few hundred thousand distinct CDR3 sequences, 23% being singletons. This sample comprised peripheral blood mononuclear cells (PBMCs), obtained when the disease was refractory, from a patient treated with antithyroid drugs. These receptors all stem from a female donor with Graves disease.

The rearrangement joins TRBV20-1 to TRBJ2-5, with TRBD1 matching 7 bases. Germline V lookup: CDR1 DFQATT, CDR2 SNEGSKA (reference sequence). The V segment lost 3 bases and the J segment 5 bases; nucleotides outside the gene matches: 9. The CDR3 spans 14 residues. This chain's CDR3 is CSASTGVLRETQYF. The DNA of the CDR3 is TGCAGTGCTAGTACAGGGGTATTGAGGGAGACCCAGTACTTC.

The chain couples TRBV6-1 to TRBJ2-7; tentative D call: TRBD1 (5 bases). The CDR3 has 15 residues. Trimming cost V 7 bases and J 3 bases, with 19 bases left between them. Germline lookup yields CDR1 MNHNS and CDR2 SASEGT. In DNA, the CDR3 is TGTGCCAGCATCCTAAGGAAAGGGGTGGGCTACGAGCAGTACTTC. Its translation: CASILRKGVGYEQYF.

This clonotype was seen a handful of times. The V gene is TRBV10-3, the J gene TRBJ1-3, with D unclear. This CDR3 is built from 15 residues. Between the trimmed V and J ends, which lost 6 bases and 0 bases, there was a span of 12 bases. Germline CDR1 ENHRY, CDR2 SYGVKD. CDR3 nucleotide sequence: TGTGCCATCAGGACGACGGAGGACTCTGGAAACACCATATATTTT. This translates into CAIRTTEDSGNTIYF.

Note on this clonotype: A much bigger clone sits one base away, suggesting this may be a read error. The chain uses TRBV29-1 and TRBJ1-2, with TRBD1 matching 7 bases. From germline, CDR1 is SQVTM and CDR2 ANQGSEA. There are 14 residues in the CDR3. V lost 7 bases, J lost 2 bases, and 10 bases stayed unmatched. DNA of the CDR3: TGCAGCGCTGCTTTGGGACAGATGAACTATGGCTACACCTTC. The encoded protein is CSAALGQMNYGYTF.

This chain uses TRBV30 with TRBJ1-4; 7 bases align to TRBD1. Germline V gene lookup returns CDR1 GTSNPN and CDR2 SVGIG (reference sequence). After removal of 3 bases from V and 4 bases from J, the junction contained 11 bases not matched to a gene. This CDR3 spans 16 amino acids. This CDR3 reads CAWSQYGTVSNEKLFF. The CDR3 DNA follows: TGTGCCTGGAGCCAATATGGGACAGTCAGTAATGAAAAACTGTTTTTT. Drawing the rest from reference TRBV30 and TRBJ1-4, the complete variable domain is SQTIHQWPATLVQPVGSPLSLECTVEGTSNPNLYWYRQAAGRGLQLLFYSVGIGQISSEVPQNLSASRPQDRQFILSSKKLLLSDSGFYLCAWSQYGTVSNEKLFFGSGTQLSVL.

This clonotype was found a few times. This chain links TRBV12-5 with TRBJ1-2, with 9 nucleotides matching TRBD1. Germline V CDR1 and CDR2: LGHNT, FRNRAP. V lost 5 bases to trimming and J lost 8 bases; unmatched junction nucleotides: 9. The CDR3 has 14 residues. This CDR3 reads CASGTGGAYEGYTF. CDR3 DNA: TGTGCTAGTGGTACAGGGGGCGCATACGAAGGCTACACCTTC.

The chain links TRBV27 to TRBJ1-2; 10 positions agree with TRBD1. V shed 5 bases, J shed 8 bases, and the junction held 8 bases outside the gene matches. From germline, CDR1 is MNHEY and CDR2 SMNVEV (reference sequence). The CDR3 is made up of 14 amino acids. The CDR3 is CASSPTGGGGGYTF. CDR3 in DNA: TGTGCCAGCAGTCCGACAGGGGGCGGGGGAGGCTACACCTTC.

Comments on this clonotype: One end of the junction varies from germline; a read error may be responsible. The V gene is TRBV6-9, the J gene TRBJ2-1, with 14 bases that match TRBD2. The CDR3 consists of 17 residues. CDR1 and CDR2 from the germline V gene are MNHGY and SVAAGI. CDR3 sequence reads: CTSSSTSTSGRANEQFF. CDR3 DNA: TGTACCAGCAGTTCCACCTCGACTAGCGGGAGGGCGAATGAGCAGTTCTTC.

The chain carries TRBV18 and TRBJ2-5, with D possibly TRBD2 on 5 matching bases. Between the trimmed V and J ends, which lost 2 bases and 2 bases, there was a span of 12 bases. The germline CDR1 and CDR2 sequences are KGHSH and LQKENI. The CDR3 totals 15 residues. The CDR3 coding sequence is TGTGCCAGCTCACCATCGCGGGCCACTCAAGAGACCCAGTACTTC. The encoded protein is CASSPSRATQETQYF.

This clonotype has more than one count but fewer than ten. The junction shows a germline mismatch at one end, possibly a read error. The genes are TRBV12-3 or TRBV12-4 and TRBJ2-7; maybe TRBD2 (7 bases). The CDR3 has 15 residues. The CDR3 DNA is TGTGCCAGCAGCTTAGCTCGGGGGGCGGTTTACGAGCAGTACTTC. It specifies CASSLARGAVYEQYF.

This clonotype was observed a handful of times. CDR3 DNA: TGTGCCAGCAGCCGCCCAGGGACGGAATATGGCTACACCTTC. Protein product: CASSRPGTEYGYTF. The rearrangement links TRBV7-9 to TRBJ1-2; TRBD1 is a possible D gene (5 bases). The CDR3 is made up of 14 amino acids. CDR1 and CDR2 from the germline V gene are SEHNR and FQNEAQ (reference sequence). The V end was cut by 5 bases, the J end by 5 bases, with 15 bases between.

Comment on this clonotype: Since the CDR3 does not end with the conserved phenylalanine or tryptophan, this likely comes from a read error. The V call is TRBV14, the J call TRBJ1-1, with a tentative D call TRBD1 (5 bases). The CDR3 extends over 14 amino acids. The germline CDR1 and CDR2 sequences are SGHDN and FVKESK. The V end was cut by 4 bases, the J end by 1 base, with 10 bases between. The CDR3 loop is CASSLQEGNTEAFL. CDR3 DNA: TGTGCCAGCAGCCTACAGGAGGGGAACACTGAAGCTTTCCTT.

V is TRBV5-1 and J is TRBJ2-3; D is ambiguous. CDR1 and CDR2 (germline): SGHRS, YFSETQ. The CDR3 covers 13 residues. Deletions cut 1 base from V and 6 bases from J, with 9 bases between. CDR3 DNA sequence: TGCGCCAGCAGCTTGTCAATGGGTGATACGCAGTATTTT. This gives the protein CASSLSMGDTQYF.

This clonotype was detected many times. The chain links TRBV20-1 to TRBJ2-5; 7 bases fit TRBD2. V trimming: 6 bases; J trimming: 5 bases; junction bases outside the gene matches: 12. Germline V CDR1 and CDR2: DFQATT, SNEGSKA (reference sequence). The CDR3 is made up of 14 amino acids. Written as DNA, the CDR3 is TGCAGTGCCCGCCGTGGACTAGGTCCGGAGACCCAGTACTTC. It is translated as CSARRGLGPETQYF.

Regarding this clonotype: This may stem from a read error, because a much larger clone lies one nucleotide away. V and J are TRBV5-5 and TRBJ2-7, with D perhaps matching TRBD1 (5 bases). The CDR3 sequence is 14 residues long. Germline CDR1 SGHKS, CDR2 YYEKEE (reference sequence). The DNA of the CDR3 is TGTGCCAGCAGCTTGCAACAGGCCTCCTACGAGCAGCACTTC. Translating it yields CASSLQQASYEQHF. The entire variable domain, with the rest obtained from reference TRBV5-5 and TRBJ2-7, is as follows: DAGVTQSPTHLIKTRGQQVTLRCSPISGHKSVSWYQQVLGQGPQFIFQYYEKEERGRGNFPDRFSARQFPNYSSELNVNALLLGDSALYLCASSLQQASYEQHFGPGTRLTVT.

The V call is TRBV5-1, the J call TRBJ2-6; 7 positions agree with TRBD1. Germline lookup yields CDR1 SGHRS and CDR2 YFSETQ. V lost 1 base and J lost 1; bases outside the gene matches: 8. The CDR3 extends over 18 amino acids. The CDR3 DNA reads as TGCGCCAGCAGCTTGCATGGGACAGCTGCGTCTGGGGCCAACGTCCTGACTTTC. Residues: CASSLHGTAASGANVLTF.

The CDR3 sequence: CSASSRGLTYEQYF. The CDR3 DNA is TGCAGTGCTAGTTCCAGGGGGCTAACCTACGAGCAGTACTTC. This chain joins TRBV20-1 and TRBJ2-7; 8 bases are shared with TRBD1. Unmatched junction bases numbered 6, after V lost 3 bases and J lost 2 bases. Germline V gene data show CDR1 as DFQATT and CDR2 as SNEGSKA (reference sequence). The CDR3 is 14 amino acids.

With respect to this clonotype: Since a much larger clone is just one base distant, this may be a read error. Since no conserved phenylalanine or tryptophan closes the CDR3, a read error is the likely cause. The rearrangement joins TRBV12-3 or TRBV12-4 to TRBJ1-1; D is undetermined. V lost 5 bases to trimming and J lost 4 bases, with 17 bases between them. This CDR3 spans 15 amino acids. In nucleotides, the CDR3 is TGTGCCAGCAGTCCTAGGCCTCTTAGTGGCACTGAAGCTTTCCTT. The encoded protein is CASSPRPLSGTEAFL.

This clonotype was found once. V gene TRBV6-1 combines with J gene TRBJ2-5; 7 bases fit TRBD2. With 8 bases clipped from V and 2 bases from J, the junction kept 2 bases outside the gene matches. There are 12 residues in the CDR3. Germline loops: CDR1 MNHNS, CDR2 SASEGT. As DNA, the CDR3 is TGTGCCAGCGGGGGGGGTCAAGAGACCCAGTACTTC. This translates into CASGGGQETQYF.

This clonotype was seen ten or more times. The rearrangement joins TRBV7-2 to TRBJ2-5, with a possible D match to TRBD1 (5 bases). The germline V gene has CDR1 SGHTA and CDR2 FQGNSA. Trimming took 1 base from V and 0 from J, leaving 24 bases between them. CDR3 length: 20 residues. CDR3 region: CASSLGSAVTVLDHQETQYF. The CDR3 DNA is TGTGCCAGCAGCTTAGGAAGCGCGGTGACAGTTTTGGATCACCAAGAGACCCAGTACTTC.

This clonotype was seen only a few times. The chain links TRBV7-9 to TRBJ2-7; maybe TRBD2 (5 bases). CDR1 is SEHNR, CDR2 FQNEAQ, per germline (reference sequence). The CDR3 loop spans 12 amino acids. V was pared by 8 bases and J by 7 bases, with 15 bases between. CDR3 nucleotide sequence: TGTGCCAGCCCCATGGTTTCGGGAGAGCAGTACTTC. Protein sequence: CASPMVSGEQYF.

A word on this clonotype: A single base separates this from a much larger clone, so it may be a read error. V is TRBV15 and J is TRBJ1-2; D gene unclear. V was shortened by 8 bases and J by 6 bases, with 16 bases between the two germline ends. The CDR3 is 13 residues long. CDR1 is LNHNV and CDR2 is YYDKDF in the germline V gene (reference sequence). The CDR3 nucleotides are TGTGCCACCGGCCGGACCGGCGAGGATGGCTACACCTTC. Translated, it gives CATGRTGEDGYTF.